A single sample is the source of the 24 T cell receptor beta chains below, sequenced in a study of blood T cells in healthy people across ages. Combining a sample-barcoded 5' primer with a J-beta primer mix, a second PCR ran for about 7 to 11 cycles. TCRdb ran MiXCR on the 5' RACE reads and lists one entry per CDR3 protein. The data show 850,000 to 1,000,000 distinct CDR3 sequences, with around 46% seen just once and around 15% held by the top ten. Sequenced material: blood. The receptors were gathered from a man aged 25 to 40 in good health.

The chain links TRBV5-1 to TRBJ2-7, with D possibly matching TRBD2 (5 bases). Trimming shortened V by 0 bases and J by 5 bases, and 12 bases separated the two germline ends. The length of the CDR3 is 14 residues. The V gene's germline CDR1 is SGHRS and CDR2 YFSETQ. The CDR3 reads CASSLGGGGNEQYF. CDR3 bases: TGCGCCAGCAGCTTGGGGGGTGGAGGTAACGAGCAGTACTTC.

This chain connects TRBV29-1 to TRBJ2-5, with D perhaps matching TRBD1 or TRBD2 (5 bases each). V was shortened by 7 bases and J by 2 bases, with 17 bases between the two germline ends. There are 14 residues in the CDR3. Germline loops: CDR1 SQVTM, CDR2 ANQGSEA. The DNA of the CDR3 is TGCAGCGCCCGTCCGGGGACGGAGCAAGAGACCCAGTACTTC. Its translation: CSARPGTEQETQYF.

The J gene is TRBJ2-7, the V gene TRBV6-6; either TRBD1 or TRBD2 may fit D (5 bases each). The germline gives CDR1 MNHNY, CDR2 SVGAGI (reference sequence). V was pared by 1 base and J by 4 bases, with 14 bases between. The CDR3 loop spans 15 amino acids. The chain's CDR3 is CASSYFRDLSYEQYF. The CDR3 coding sequence is TGTGCCAGCAGTTACTTTAGGGACCTATCTTACGAGCAGTACTTC.

J is TRBJ1-2 and V is TRBV20-1; 7 positions match TRBD1. Losses at the gene ends were 6 bases for V and 1 base for J; bases not matched to a gene: 5. The V gene's germline CDR1 is DFQATT and CDR2 SNEGSKA (reference sequence). This CDR3 has 13 residues. This CDR3 is CSADRRDNYGYTF. In DNA, the CDR3 is TGCAGTGCGGACAGGAGAGATAACTATGGCTACACCTTC.

Turning to this clonotype: Sequence at one end of the junction differs from germline and may be a read error. The V and J genes are TRBV4-3 and TRBJ1-5; D perhaps matches TRBD1 (5 bases). The CDR3 runs 14 residues. CDR1 and CDR2 from the germline V gene are LGHNA and YSLEER. The CDR3 region is CASSQEEGNQPQHF. For the CDR3, the DNA is TGCGCCAGCAGCCAAGAGGAGGGGAATCAGCCTCAGCATTTT.

The genes are TRBV5-1 and TRBJ2-3; the D is unclear. The CDR3 totals 15 residues. Deletions cut 0 bases from V and 1 base from J, with 9 bases between. Germline loops: CDR1 SGHRS, CDR2 YFSETQ. The CDR3 DNA reads as TGCGCCAGCAGCTTGGCCAGCCCCGGCACAGATACGCAGTATTTT. It codes for CASSLASPGTDTQYF.

CDR3 residues: CASSQEPPGLAGLGAKNIQYF. In nucleotides, the CDR3 is TGCGCCAGCAGCCAAGAACCTCCGGGACTAGCGGGTCTCGGTGCCAAAAACATTCAGTACTTC. This chain connects TRBV4-3 to TRBJ2-4; 12 bases match TRBD2. The CDR3 extends over 21 amino acids. V lost 0 bases, J lost 1 base, and 13 bases stayed unmatched. CDR1 and CDR2 (germline): LGHNA, YSLEER.

V and J are TRBV9 and TRBJ2-2; D possibly corresponds to TRBD1 (5 bases). The length of the CDR3 is 16 residues. Germline-derived CDR1 and CDR2 are SGDLS and YYNGEE. The V end lost 0 bases, the J end lost 5 bases, and 14 bases lay between the germline ends. The CDR3 region has the DNA TGTGCCAGCAGCGTAGATTGGCCAGGGCTAACCGGGGAGCTGTTTTTT. The encoded protein is CASSVDWPGLTGELFF.

CDR3 in amino acids: CASSSLQNHPTDTQYF. DNA for the CDR3: TGTGCCAGCAGCTCCCTGCAGAACCATCCAACAGATACGCAGTATTTT. The chain carries TRBV7-2 and TRBJ2-3; D call uncertain. The germline V gene encodes CDR1 SGHTA and CDR2 FQGNSA. The germline V and J ends were trimmed by 4 bases and 3 bases, with 17 bases remaining between them. CDR3 length: 16 residues.

The chain links TRBV29-1 to TRBJ2-5, with 10 bases that match TRBD2. Germline loops: CDR1 SQVTM, CDR2 ANQGSEA. The CDR3 runs 14 residues. The V and J ends lost 2 bases and 11 bases, in that order; junction bases with no gene match: 11. CDR3: CSVESSGGDNEQYF. CDR3 nucleotides: TGCAGCGTTGAATCTAGCGGGGGTGACAATGAGCAGTACTTC.

This clonotype was observed a handful of times. The V gene is TRBV7-9, the J gene TRBJ2-7; D remains unclear. Trimming pared 1 base from V and 5 bases from J, leaving 9 bases between. The CDR3 is 13 amino acids. From germline, CDR1 is SEHNR and CDR2 FQNEAQ (reference sequence). The CDR3 nucleotides are TGTGCCAGCAGCTTAGTATTGGAGAACGAGCAGTACTTC. Amino acids: CASSLVLENEQYF.

The chain recombines TRBV2 with TRBJ2-1; 7 bases are shared with TRBD2. Germline-derived CDR1 and CDR2 are SNHLY and FYNNEI. Trimming cost V 7 bases and J 6 bases; bases outside gene matches: 12. There are 15 residues in the CDR3. Here the CDR3 DNA reads TGTGCCAGCAATAGCTATAACGGGGGGTCCAATGAGCAGTTCTTC. Translating it yields CASNSYNGGSNEQFF.

The chain couples TRBV20-1 to TRBJ1-5; a possible D gene is TRBD1 (5 bases). The CDR3 has 14 amino acids. V was cut by 6 bases and J by 2 bases, with 14 bases left in between. Germline V lookup: CDR1 DFQATT, CDR2 SNEGSKA (reference sequence). CDR3 amino acids: CSAEAGGGNQPQHF. The CDR3 coding sequence is TGCAGTGCAGAAGCCGGGGGGGGCAATCAGCCCCAGCATTTT.

This clonotype was seen ten or more times. The V call is TRBV3-1, the J call TRBJ2-3; D remains unclear. Germline V gives CDR1 LGHDT, CDR2 YNNKEL (reference sequence). The CDR3 length is 12 residues. The germline V and J ends were trimmed by 1 base and 7 bases, with 6 bases remaining between them. CDR3 bases: TGTGCCAGCAGCCAAGGGGCGAATACGCAGTATTTT. It specifies CASSQGANTQYF.

The gene calls are TRBV2 and TRBJ2-5; the D is unclear. This CDR3 spans 12 amino acids. Trimming took off 10 bases at V and 4 bases at J, with 13 bases between the two ends. Per the germline V gene, CDR1 is SNHLY and CDR2 is FYNNEI. The CDR3 sequence is CATSYGRETQYF. The CDR3 nucleotides read TGTGCCACTAGTTACGGGCGAGAGACCCAGTACTTC.

V is TRBV7-6 and J is TRBJ2-5; tentative D call: TRBD2 (6 bases). This CDR3 contains 14 residues. V lost 4 bases to trimming and J lost 0 bases, with 9 bases between them. CDR1 and CDR2 (germline): SGHVS, FNYEAQ. The CDR3 DNA follows: TGTGCCAGCAGCTCGCTAGCGTACCAAGAGACCCAGTACTTC. This sequence encodes CASSSLAYQETQYF.

In this sample, this clonotype turned up once. V and J are TRBV5-1 and TRBJ2-7, with D perhaps matching TRBD1 (6 bases). The ends were cut back, 6 bases at V and 2 bases at J, with 12 bases in the middle. The germline V gene has CDR1 SGHRS and CDR2 YFSETQ. The CDR3 contains 13 residues. The chain's CDR3 is CASMKGEAYEQYF. CDR3 nucleotides: TGCGCCAGCATGAAGGGGGAAGCCTACGAGCAGTACTTC.

The gene calls are TRBV28 and TRBJ1-2, with D possibly TRBD1 on 6 matching bases. Germline lookup yields CDR1 MDHEN and CDR2 SYDVKM. The V end was cut by 6 bases, the J end by 6 bases, with 11 bases between. This CDR3 spans 12 amino acids. As DNA, the CDR3 is TGTGCCAGCAGACAGGGTGGGGATGGCTACACCTTC. Translating gives CASRQGGDGYTF.

Regarding this clonotype: This may stem from a read error, because a much larger clone lies one nucleotide away. This chain connects TRBV4-3 to TRBJ2-5, with unresolved D. From germline, CDR1 is LGHNA and CDR2 YSLEER. The CDR3 sequence is 15 residues long. Trimming took off 0 bases at V and 11 bases at J, with 19 bases between the two ends. This chain's CDR3 is CASSQDRLTRNEQYF. The CDR3 DNA sequence: TGCGCCAGCAGCCAAGATCGCCTCACACGCAATGAGCAGTACTTC.

The chain recombines TRBV2 with TRBJ1-4; the D gene is possibly TRBD1 (5 bases). Trimming pared 1 base from V and 1 base from J, leaving 7 bases between. CDR3 length equals 15 residues. Germline lookup yields CDR1 SNHLY and CDR2 FYNNEI. The CDR3 coding sequence is TGTGCCAGCAGTGAAGTAGGGGTAACTAATGAAAAACTGTTTTTT. This encodes CASSEVGVTNEKLFF.

V gene TRBV28 combines with J gene TRBJ2-7, with D unresolved. There are 13 residues in the CDR3. Germline V gene data show CDR1 as MDHEN and CDR2 as SYDVKM. Trimming stripped 6 bases from V and 4 bases from J, with 13 bases between. CDR3 DNA sequence: TGTGCCAGCAGCCTTACGGACCGGTACGAGCAGTACTTC. This encodes CASSLTDRYEQYF.

The chain uses TRBV7-3 and TRBJ2-1; possibly TRBD1 for D (6 bases). The V end was cut by 8 bases, the J end by 3 bases, with 14 bases between. The CDR3 totals 14 residues. CDR1 is SGHTA and CDR2 is FQGTGA in the germline V gene. The CDR3 is CASVLQGNYNEQFF. DNA for the CDR3: TGTGCCAGCGTCCTGCAGGGGAACTACAATGAGCAGTTCTTC. Drawing the rest from reference TRBV7-3 and TRBJ2-1, the complete variable domain is GAGVSQTPSNKVTEKGKYVELRCDPISGHTALYWYRQSLGQGPEFLIYFQGTGAADDSGLPNDRFFAVRPEGSVSTLKIQRTERGDSAVYLCASVLQGNYNEQFFGPGTRLTVL.

The CDR3 DNA is TGCGCCAGCAGCCAATCCCCCCGGGACTGGAATCAGCCCCAGCATTTT. This codes for CASSQSPRDWNQPQHF. The genes are TRBV4-1 and TRBJ1-5; possibly TRBD1 for D (5 bases). Trimming took 2 bases from V and 4 from J, leaving 15 bases between them. The CDR3 is made up of 16 amino acids. The germline gives CDR1 MGHRA, CDR2 YSYEKL.

Turning to this clonotype: A much larger clonotype is one base distant, so this may be a read error. The chain links TRBV10-3 to TRBJ2-3; tentatively, D is TRBD1 or TRBD2 (5 bases each). The V end was cut by 11 bases, the J end by 5 bases, with 17 bases between. Germline V lookup: CDR1 ENHRY, CDR2 SYGVKD. The CDR3 loop spans 13 amino acids. DNA of the CDR3: TGTGCCGTCGGATTGGGGGTAAGAGATACGCAGTATTTT. Translated, it gives CAVGLGVRDTQYF.